These 28 T cell receptor beta chains were sequenced from one sample in a study of blood T cell repertoires in COVID-19. The assay was immunoSEQ multiplex PCR, and TCRdb's table has in-frame clones only and misses some. The table lists under 350,000 clones, around 86% of them singletons. The sequenced sample was peripheral blood. These receptors originate from a man in his 70s with acute or convalescent COVID-19.

V gene TRBV28 combines with J gene TRBJ1-1, with D possibly matching TRBD1 (6 bases). V dropped 11 bases and J dropped 4 bases, with 20 bases sitting between them. The CDR3 is 14 amino acids. Germline CDR1 is MDHEN and CDR2 is SYDVKM. Written as DNA, the CDR3 is TGTGCCCTGGGGCGGGGGCGCGGGGCCACTGAAGCTTTCTTT. It is translated as CALGRGRGATEAFF.

The chain links TRBV3-1 (or the pseudogene TRBV3-2) to TRBJ1-1; D possibly corresponds to TRBD1 (5 bases). V was pared by 2 bases and J by 7 bases, with 14 bases between. CDR3 length: 14 amino acids. Germline V gene data show CDR1 as LGHDT and CDR2 as YNNKEL (reference sequence). Here the CDR3 DNA reads TGTGCCAGCAGCCAACTCGCAGGGCGGGGTGAAGCTTTCTTT. Its protein product is CASSQLAGRGEAFF.

This rearrangement joins TRBV7-9 to TRBJ2-3; 8 bases fit TRBD2. The CDR3 consists of 14 residues. Germline values: CDR1 SEHNR, CDR2 FQNEAQ (reference sequence). V lost 8 bases to trimming and J lost 4 bases; unmatched junction nucleotides: 8. This chain's CDR3 is CASQYPGGADTQYF. DNA of the CDR3: TGTGCCAGCCAGTACCCGGGGGGGGCAGATACGCAGTATTTT. Based on the CDR3 plus reference TRBV7-9 and TRBJ2-3, the full variable domain is DTGVSQNPRHKITKRGQNVTFRCDPISEHNRLYWYRQTLGQGPEFLTYFQNEAQLEKSRLLSDRFSAERPKGSFSTLEIQRTEQGDSAMYLCASQYPGGADTQYFGPGTRLTVL.

In regard to this clone: This CDR3 is missing its conserved last phenylalanine or tryptophan, likely due to a read error. The DNA is omitted, as the CDR3 cannot be located on it reliably, and the CDR3 follows TCRdb's listing. The genes are TRBV20-1 and TRBJ2-7; the table's D call TRBD1 went unverified against the DNA. Germline CDR1 DFQATT, CDR2 SNEGSKA (reference sequence). The CDR3 numbers 9 amino acids, ends counted. CDR3 in amino acids: CSAADRAIL.

This clone turned up a few times. The rearrangement joins TRBV10-3 to TRBJ2-3; 9 positions match TRBD2. This CDR3 contains 16 residues. Per germline, CDR1 ENHRY and CDR2 SYGVKD. The trim removed 9 bases at V and 2 bases at J, leaving 12 bases unmatched. The CDR3 bases are TGTGCCATGGCGGGGGGGGAGCGGCGTAACACAGATACGCAGTATTTT. It specifies CAMAGGERRNTDTQYF.

This chain links TRBV28 with TRBJ2-7, with TRBD2 matching over 10 bases. Germline lookup yields CDR1 MDHEN and CDR2 SYDVKM. This CDR3 is built from 14 residues. Losses at the gene ends were 4 bases for V and 5 bases for J; bases not matched to a gene: 5. CDR3 in DNA: TGTGCCAGCAGTTCAAGCGGGAGGGTCCACGAGCAGTACTTC. Residues: CASSSSGRVHEQYF.

The chain couples TRBV12-3 or TRBV12-4 to TRBJ1-2; no clear D. Trimming pared 3 bases from V and 4 bases from J, leaving 9 bases between. The CDR3 sequence is 13 residues long. The CDR3 here is CASSFLGVYGYTF. DNA of the CDR3: TGTGCCAGCAGTTTTCTCGGGGTCTATGGCTACACCTTC.

V is TRBV5-1 and J is TRBJ2-7; a possible D gene is TRBD1 (6 bases). Germline V CDR1 and CDR2: SGHRS, YFSETQ. Deletions cut 4 bases from V and 4 bases from J, with 18 bases between. This CDR3 contains 15 residues. CDR3 protein: CASSLRPGDVYEQYF. In DNA form, the CDR3 reads TGCGCCAGCAGCCTTCGGCCAGGGGATGTTTACGAGCAGTACTTC.

The chain carries TRBV3-1 (or the pseudogene TRBV3-2) and TRBJ2-7; possible D gene TRBD2, 6 bases. This CDR3 is built from 14 residues. CDR1 and CDR2 (germline): LGHDT, YNNKEL (reference sequence). Trimming pared 4 bases from V and 4 bases from J, leaving 14 bases between. The CDR3 nucleotides are TGTGCCAGCAGCCCTCGAAAGGGAGGATACGAGCAGTACTTC. It is translated as CASSPRKGGYEQYF.

The V gene is TRBV5-1, the J gene TRBJ2-2; 8 nucleotides line up with TRBD2. Trimming took 4 bases from V and 0 from J; bases not matched to a gene: 5. CDR1 is SGHRS, CDR2 YFSETQ, per germline. CDR3 length: 16 residues. The CDR3 loop is CASSVVSGANTGELFF. CDR3 bases: TGCGCCAGCAGCGTAGTTAGCGGGGCGAACACCGGGGAGCTGTTTTTT.

The rearrangement joins TRBV21-1 to TRBJ1-2. TRBV21-1 counts as a pseudogene. The CDR3 is made up of 20 amino acids. The CDR3 DNA reads as TGTGCCAGCAGCAAATTCTGGATCCTACCGGCCGGACTCAAAAACTATGGCTACACCTTC. It yields the protein CASSKFWILPAGLKNYGYTF.

This clone occurred a few times. The chain combines TRBV7-9 with TRBJ2-3; 7 positions agree with TRBD1. Germline lookup yields CDR1 SEHNR and CDR2 FQNEAQ (reference sequence). This CDR3 contains 14 residues. V lost 5 bases, J lost 5 bases, and 7 bases stayed unmatched. The CDR3: CASSKRDSEDTQYF. The CDR3 DNA sequence: TGTGCCAGCAGCAAGAGGGACAGCGAAGATACGCAGTATTTT.

This rearrangement joins TRBV2 to TRBJ2-5, with 8 bases aligning to TRBD1. V lost 6 bases to trimming and J lost 4 bases; unmatched junction nucleotides: 10. Germline CDR1 reads SNHLY; CDR2 reads FYNNEI. This CDR3 region has 15 residues. Written as DNA, the CDR3 is TGTGCCAGCAGGGATAACAGGGGGGCCCGAGAGACCCAGTACTTC. Amino acids: CASRDNRGARETQYF.

The sample holds many counts of this clone. J is TRBJ2-5 and V is TRBV11-3, with TRBD1 matching 7 bases. Trimming cost V 3 bases and J 3 bases; bases outside gene matches: 1. Looked up from germline, CDR1 is SGHNT and CDR2 is YENEEA. The CDR3 runs 13 residues. CDR3 DNA: TGTGCCAGCAGCTTCGGGACAGAAGAGACCCAGTACTTC. This gives the protein CASSFGTEETQYF.

This chain uses TRBV9 with TRBJ2-3; TRBD1 agrees at 9 bases. The V and J ends lost 0 bases and 2 bases, in that order; junction bases with no gene match: 4. The CDR3 is made up of 16 amino acids. The germline CDR1 and CDR2 sequences are SGDLS and YYNGEE. CDR3 in DNA: TGTGCCAGCAGCGTAGGTTGGACAGGGGTCACAGATACGCAGTATTTT. This gives the protein CASSVGWTGVTDTQYF.

This sequence joins TRBV5-6 and TRBJ1-5; D uncertain. Germline-derived CDR1 and CDR2 are SGHDT and YYEEEE. This CDR3 is built from 15 residues. V lost 0 bases and J lost 1, with 8 bases in between. This CDR3 is CASSLGRLSNQPQHF. CDR3 DNA: TGTGCCAGCAGCTTGGGCAGGCTCAGCAATCAGCCCCAGCATTTT.

This chain connects TRBV5-1 to TRBJ2-5; D gene uncertain. Germline V CDR1 and CDR2: SGHRS, YFSETQ. The CDR3 is made up of 14 amino acids. Trimming took 3 bases from V and 5 from J, leaving 14 bases between them. The chain's CDR3 is CASSSGMVAETQYF. CDR3 DNA sequence: TGCGCCAGCAGCTCAGGAATGGTTGCTGAGACCCAGTACTTC.

The chain employs TRBV27 and TRBJ2-7; 7 bases agree with TRBD2. The length of the CDR3 is 13 residues. J lost 3 bases, V lost 8 bases, and 7 bases had no gene match. Germline V gene data show CDR1 as MNHEY and CDR2 as SMNVEV (reference sequence). CDR3 sequence: CASGAVAGYEQYF. In DNA form, the CDR3 reads TGTGCCAGCGGGGCGGTAGCGGGCTACGAGCAGTACTTC.

The chain has TRBV6-5 and TRBJ2-7; no definite D call. The germline CDR1 and CDR2 sequences are MNHEY and SVGAGI. The V gene lost 6 bases and the J gene lost 6 bases, with 18 bases spanning the gap. There are 14 residues in the CDR3. CDR3 nucleotides: TGTGCCAGCAGGCCCTCGCTAATAGCTCCCGAGCAGTACTTC. Encoded protein: CASRPSLIAPEQYF.

The chain couples TRBV9 to TRBJ1-1; D remains unclear. V gave up 2 bases and J gave up 5 bases, with 13 bases separating them. Germline CDR1 is SGDLS and CDR2 is YYNGEE. The CDR3 contains 14 residues. CDR3 sequence (DNA): TGTGCCAGCAGCGTTCAGGACTCGTCTACTGAAGCTTTCTTT. Amino acid sequence: CASSVQDSSTEAFF.

The chain employs TRBV3-1 (or the pseudogene TRBV3-2) and TRBJ1-6, with D possibly matching TRBD1 (5 bases). Germline V CDR1 and CDR2: LGHDT, YNNKEL (reference sequence). CDR3 length: 19 amino acids. V lost 1 base and J 7 bases, leaving 23 bases between the germline ends. The CDR3: CASSQGWKTGGARNSPLHF. CDR3 bases: TGTGCCAGCAGCCAAGGCTGGAAGACCGGAGGGGCACGGAATTCACCCCTCCACTTT.

This clone was counted once. CDR3: CASKTGTYNEQFF. CDR3 DNA: TGTGCCAGTAAGACAGGGACCTACAATGAGCAGTTCTTC. The V and J genes are TRBV28 and TRBJ2-1; 7 bases are shared with TRBD1. CDR1 is MDHEN and CDR2 is SYDVKM in the germline V gene. This CDR3 has 13 amino acids. V dropped 9 bases and J dropped 2; count of bases not matched to a gene: 4.

This clone has just a few counts. CDR3 nucleotides: TGTGCCAGCAGCTTAGGTTGGAACAGGGGCACTGAAGCTTTCTTT. It codes for CASSLGWNRGTEAFF. The V call is TRBV11-2, the J call TRBJ1-1, with 7 positions matching TRBD1. This CDR3 comprises 15 residues. Looked up from germline, CDR1 is SGHAT and CDR2 is FQNNGV. With V trimmed by 1 base and J by 4 bases, 6 bases remained unmatched.

The genes are TRBV28 and TRBJ2-7; no firm D call. V lost 2 bases to trimming and J lost 0 bases, with 8 bases between them. Germline V gene lookup returns CDR1 MDHEN and CDR2 SYDVKM. The CDR3 loop spans 14 amino acids. The CDR3 sequence: CASSLLQYSYEQYF. The CDR3 coding sequence is TGTGCCAGCAGTTTACTTCAGTACTCCTACGAGCAGTACTTC. Using reference TRBV28 and TRBJ2-7 for the parts outside the CDR3, the full variable domain is DVKVTQSSRYLVKRTGEKVFLECVQDMDHENMFWYRQDPGLGLRLIYFSYDVKMKEKGDIPEGYSVSREKKERFSLILESASTNQTSMYLCASSLLQYSYEQYFGPGTRLTVT.

The V gene is TRBV7-8, the J gene TRBJ2-3; perhaps TRBD2 as D (6 bases). CDR3 length: 15 amino acids. V dropped 2 bases and J dropped 3 bases, with 12 bases sitting between them. CDR1 is SGHVS, CDR2 FQNEAQ, per germline. The CDR3 DNA reads TGTGCCAGCAGCTTACAGGGAGGAGTAACAGATACGCAGTATTTT. Encoded protein: CASSLQGGVTDTQYF.

The chain joins TRBV4-2 to TRBJ2-2; D is ambiguous. Germline CDR1 is LGHNA and CDR2 is YNFKEQ. The CDR3 covers 16 residues. V dropped 1 base and J dropped 1 base, with 10 bases sitting between them. This CDR3 is CASSQAPQENTGELFF. The CDR3 nucleotides read TGTGCCAGCAGCCAAGCACCCCAGGAGAACACCGGGGAGCTGTTTTTT.

The chain joins TRBV15 to TRBJ2-7; no clear D gene. The germline CDR1 and CDR2 sequences are LNHNV and YYDKDF (reference sequence). CDR3 length: 15 residues. The ends were cut back, 0 bases at V and 0 bases at J, with 9 bases in the middle. The CDR3, as DNA: TGTGCCACCAGCAGAGATCAGGCGAGCTCCTACGAGCAGTACTTC. It specifies CATSRDQASSYEQYF.

The rearrangement joins TRBV6-5 to TRBJ2-7; 7 nucleotides match TRBD1. Germline assignment: CDR1 MNHEY and CDR2 SVGAGI. The CDR3 consists of 14 residues. With 5 bases clipped from V and 3 bases from J, the junction kept 7 bases outside the gene matches. This chain's CDR3 is CASSKTGQFYEQYF. As DNA, the CDR3 is TGTGCCAGCAGTAAAACGGGACAGTTCTACGAGCAGTACTTC.